The 11 T cell receptor beta chains given below trace back to one sample, sequenced in a study of blood T cell repertoires in COVID-19. Produced via immunoSEQ multiplex PCR; TCRdb's table is partial and in-frame only. The sample has 200,000 to 250,000 clones, roughly 88% seen once. The sample was peripheral blood. The receptor source for this set is a man aged 50-60 years with active or convalescent COVID-19.

The chain joins TRBV15 to TRBJ1-4, with D perhaps TRBD1 (5 bases). Germline CDR1 LNHNV, CDR2 YYDKDF (reference sequence). Between the trimmed V and J ends, which lost 1 base and 8 bases, there was a span of 11 bases. This CDR3 has 14 amino acids. The CDR3 nucleotides read TGTGCCACCAGCAGAGGTGGGACTGGGGAAAAACTGTTTTTT. Encoded protein: CATSRGGTGEKLFF.

The CDR3 reads CASSPKGNEQFF. DNA of the CDR3: TGTGCCAGCAGCCCGAAGGGGAATGAGCAGTTCTTC. The chain employs TRBV7-9 and TRBJ2-1, with D maybe TRBD1 (5 bases). The V end was cut by 5 bases, the J end by 7 bases, with 9 bases between. The CDR3 runs to 12 residues. Looked up from germline, CDR1 is SEHNR and CDR2 is FQNEAQ (reference sequence).

V and J are TRBV10-3 and TRBJ2-5; 7 bases line up with TRBD2. The germline gives CDR1 ENHRY, CDR2 SYGVKD. V was pared by 10 bases and J by 2 bases, with 10 bases of the junction left unmatched. The CDR3 covers 14 residues. The CDR3 sequence is CATGEGWGQETQYF. The DNA of the CDR3 is TGTGCCACCGGGGAGGGTTGGGGGCAAGAGACCCAGTACTTC.

The V gene is TRBV5-1, the J gene TRBJ1-2; D is possibly TRBD1 (5 bases). The CDR3 loop spans 13 amino acids. Looked up from germline, CDR1 is SGHRS and CDR2 is YFSETQ. V was cut by 0 bases and J by 8 bases, with 11 bases left in between. CDR3 sequence reads: CASSLVQEQGYTF. The CDR3, as DNA: TGCGCCAGCAGCTTGGTACAGGAGCAGGGCTACACCTTC.

This clone was seen a handful of times. The chain uses TRBV3-1 (or the pseudogene TRBV3-2) and TRBJ2-7; D is ambiguous. Germline-derived CDR1 and CDR2 are LGHDT and YNNKEL (reference sequence). V was cut by 5 bases and J by 1 base, with 9 bases left in between. This CDR3 contains 13 residues. The CDR3 reads CASSYSGSYEQYV. As DNA, the CDR3 is TGTGCCAGCAGCTACTCGGGTTCCTACGAGCAGTACGTC.

The chain uses TRBV3-1 (or the pseudogene TRBV3-2) and TRBJ2-5; 8 positions agree with TRBD2. The length of the CDR3 is 14 residues. Germline assignment: CDR1 LGHDT and CDR2 YNNKEL (reference sequence). Trimming cost V 0 bases and J 7 bases; bases outside gene matches: 4. CDR3 in DNA: TGTGCCAGCAGCCAAGAAACTAGCGGCAGGACCCAGTACTTC. It yields the protein CASSQETSGRTQYF.

A few counts support this clone. This chain uses TRBV7-9 with TRBJ1-3; TRBD1 is a possible D gene (5 bases). This CDR3 has 16 residues. Looked up from germline, CDR1 is SEHNR and CDR2 is FQNEAQ (reference sequence). V lost 7 bases and J lost 0, with 16 bases in between. The CDR3 sequence: CASNYNSTDSGNTIYF. Here the CDR3 DNA reads TGTGCCAGCAACTACAACTCGACAGACTCTGGAAACACCATATATTTT.

V usage is TRBV7-2 and J usage is TRBJ1-5; D ambiguous. The germline V and J ends were trimmed by 4 bases and 4 bases, with 8 bases remaining between them. The CDR3 sequence is 13 residues long. Germline values: CDR1 SGHTA, CDR2 FQGNSA. As DNA, the CDR3 is TGTGCCAGCAGCTCCTACCCAAATCAGCCCCAGCATTTT. It is translated as CASSSYPNQPQHF. Looking up the rest from reference TRBV7-2 and TRBJ1-5 gives the full variable domain: GAGVSQSPSNKVTEKGKDVELRCDPISGHTALYWYRQSLGQGLEFLIYFQGNSAPDKSGLPSDRFSAERTGGSVSTLTIQRTQQEDSAVYLCASSSYPNQPQHFGDGTRLSIL.

The chain uses TRBV19 and TRBJ2-4; tentative D call: TRBD1 (5 bases). CDR1 LNHDA and CDR2 SQIVND come from the germline V gene (reference sequence). Trimming removed 5 bases from V and 0 bases from J, with 14 bases in between. CDR3 length: 16 residues. The CDR3 spells CASSGATARAKNIQYF. CDR3 bases: TGTGCCAGTAGTGGTGCGACAGCCCGAGCCAAAAACATTCAGTACTTC.

The chain uses TRBV4-3 and TRBJ2-2; TRBD2 agrees at 10 bases. From germline, CDR1 is LGHNA and CDR2 YSLEER. Unmatched junction bases numbered 10, after V lost 0 bases and J lost 6 bases. The CDR3 has 18 residues. The CDR3 DNA follows: TGCGCCAGCAGCCAAGAGGTAGCGGGGGGCCAGGAGGCCGGGGAGCTGTTTTTT. Its translation is CASSQEVAGGQEAGELFF.

A few counts support this clone. The chain is built from TRBV5-4 and TRBJ1-4, with a possible D match to TRBD1 (6 bases). The V and J ends lost 0 bases and 6 bases respectively, with 12 bases between them. Germline CDR1 is SGHNT and CDR2 is YYREEE (reference sequence). The CDR3 has 15 residues. The CDR3 DNA sequence: TGTGCCAGCAGCTTGGCCAACAGGGCGGATGAAAAACTGTTTTTT. This gives the protein CASSLANRADEKLFF.